This entry concerns a single TCR beta chain. As handled by the study authors: Amplification of reference gene primers provided the estimated nucleated cell counts. Some clones are missing from TCRdb's copy, which holds only in-frame ones; the method was immunoSEQ multiplex PCR. V, J and clone size derive from that table, while D and trimming were established from the DNA sequence. The profile shows approximately 670,000 clones, 85% to 90% of them singletons. This specimen belongs to a study of blood T cell repertoires in COVID-19. As for the study in general: Samples representing acute and convalescent COVID-19 were sourced from the United States, Italy and Spain.

Germline V gene data show CDR1 as MDHEN and CDR2 as SYDVKM. The germline V and J ends were trimmed by 1 base and 0 bases, with 13 bases remaining between them. The CDR3 spans 17 residues. Sequencing was performed on peripheral blood. The source of this sequence is a woman aged 18-29 years with acute or convalescent COVID-19. The chain is built from TRBV28 and TRBJ2-1, with a weak D call TRBD1 (6 bases). The CDR3 nucleotides are TGTGCCAGCAGTTTATATTGGACAGAGAGCTCCTACAATGAGCAGTTCTTC. Protein product: CASSLYWTESSYNEQFF.